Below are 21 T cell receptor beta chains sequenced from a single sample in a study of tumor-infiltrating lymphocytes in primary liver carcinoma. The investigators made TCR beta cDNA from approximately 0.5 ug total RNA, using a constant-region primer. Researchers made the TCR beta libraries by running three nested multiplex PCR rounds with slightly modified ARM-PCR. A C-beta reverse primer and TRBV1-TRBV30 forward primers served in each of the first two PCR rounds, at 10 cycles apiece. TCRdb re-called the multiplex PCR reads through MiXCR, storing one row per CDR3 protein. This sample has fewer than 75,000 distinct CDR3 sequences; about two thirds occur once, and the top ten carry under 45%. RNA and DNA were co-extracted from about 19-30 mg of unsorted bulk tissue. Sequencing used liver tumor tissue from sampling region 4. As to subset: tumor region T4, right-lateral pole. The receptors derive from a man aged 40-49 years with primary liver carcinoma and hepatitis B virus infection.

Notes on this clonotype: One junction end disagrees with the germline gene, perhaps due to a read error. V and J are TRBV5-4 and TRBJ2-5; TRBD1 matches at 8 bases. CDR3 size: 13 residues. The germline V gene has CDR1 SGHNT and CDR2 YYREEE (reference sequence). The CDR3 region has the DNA TGTACCAGCAGTTTGACAGGGGTGGAGACCCAGTACTTC. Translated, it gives CTSSLTGVETQYF.

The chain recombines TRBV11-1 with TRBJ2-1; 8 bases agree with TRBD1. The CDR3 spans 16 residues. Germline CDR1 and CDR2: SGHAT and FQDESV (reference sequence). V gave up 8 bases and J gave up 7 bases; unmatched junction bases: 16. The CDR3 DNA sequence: TGTGCCAGCTCCTCATCCCGTGACAGGGGCTTAAATGAGCAGTTCTTC. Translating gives CASSSSRDRGLNEQFF.

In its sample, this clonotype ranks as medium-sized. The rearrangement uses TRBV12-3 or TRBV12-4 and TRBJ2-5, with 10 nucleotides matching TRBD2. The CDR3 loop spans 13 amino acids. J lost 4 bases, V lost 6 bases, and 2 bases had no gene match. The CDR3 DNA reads TGTGCCAGCAGCCGACTAGCGGGAGAGACCCAGTACTTC. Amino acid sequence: CASSRLAGETQYF.

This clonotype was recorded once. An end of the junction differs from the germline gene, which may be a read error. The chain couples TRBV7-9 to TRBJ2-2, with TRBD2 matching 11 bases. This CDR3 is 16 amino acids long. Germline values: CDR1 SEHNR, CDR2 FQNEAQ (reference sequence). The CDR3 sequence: CASRTAGTSGSGELFF. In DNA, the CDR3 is TGTGCCAGCAGAACCGCCGGGACTAGCGGCTCCGGGGAGCTATTTTTT.

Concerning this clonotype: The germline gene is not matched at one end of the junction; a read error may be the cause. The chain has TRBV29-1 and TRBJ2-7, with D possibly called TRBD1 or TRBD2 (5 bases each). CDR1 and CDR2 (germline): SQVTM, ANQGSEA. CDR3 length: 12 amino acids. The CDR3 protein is CSMSPGTYEPYF. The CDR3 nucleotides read TGTAGCATGTCCCCAGGGACCTACGAGCCGTACTTC.

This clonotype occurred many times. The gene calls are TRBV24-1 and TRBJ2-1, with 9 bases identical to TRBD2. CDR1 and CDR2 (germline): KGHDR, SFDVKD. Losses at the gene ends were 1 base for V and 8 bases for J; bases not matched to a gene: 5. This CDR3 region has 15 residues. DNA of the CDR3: TGTGCCACCAGTGATTTTCTAGCGGGACAGTATGAGCAGTTCTTC. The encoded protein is CATSDFLAGQYEQFF.

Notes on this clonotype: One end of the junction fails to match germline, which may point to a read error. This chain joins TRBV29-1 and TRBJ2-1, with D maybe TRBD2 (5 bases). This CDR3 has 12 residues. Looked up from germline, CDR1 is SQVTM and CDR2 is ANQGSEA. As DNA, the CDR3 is TGCAGCCTTGAACATGAGGGCAATGAGCAGTTCTTC. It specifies CSLEHEGNEQFF.

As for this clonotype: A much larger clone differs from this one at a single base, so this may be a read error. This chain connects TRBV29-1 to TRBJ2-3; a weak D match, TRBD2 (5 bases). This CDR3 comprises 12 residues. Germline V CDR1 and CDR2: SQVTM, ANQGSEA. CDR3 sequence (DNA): TGCTGCGTTGCTACGGGGACAGATACGCAGTATTTT. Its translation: CCVATGTDTQYF.

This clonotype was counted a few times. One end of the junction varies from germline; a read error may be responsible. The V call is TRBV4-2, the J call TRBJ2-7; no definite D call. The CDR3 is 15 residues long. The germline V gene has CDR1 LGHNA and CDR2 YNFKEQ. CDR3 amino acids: CASSQGTGSQYEQCF. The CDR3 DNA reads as TGTGCCAGCAGCCAAGGCACCGGGTCTCAGTACGAGCAGTGCTTC.

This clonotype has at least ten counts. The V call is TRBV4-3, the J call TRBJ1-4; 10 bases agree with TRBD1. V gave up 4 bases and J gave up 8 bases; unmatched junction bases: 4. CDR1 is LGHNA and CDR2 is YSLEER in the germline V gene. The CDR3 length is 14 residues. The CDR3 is CASSRGQGGEKLFF. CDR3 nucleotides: TGCGCCAGCAGCCGCGGACAGGGGGGAGAAAAACTGTTTTTT.

CDR3 sequence reads: CASLPAGGRPGEPFF. In DNA form, the CDR3 reads TGTGCCAGCCTGCCCGCCGGGGGGCGCCCCGGGGAACCGTTTTTT. This chain links TRBV28 with TRBJ2-2; possibly TRBD2 for D (7 bases). Germline V gives CDR1 MDHEN, CDR2 SYDVKM. The CDR3 has 15 residues. The V and J ends lost 8 bases and 16 bases respectively, with 29 bases between them. Full variable domain (outside the CDR3, taken from reference TRBV28 and TRBJ2-2): DVKVTQSSRYLVKRTGEKVFLECVQDMDHENMFWYRQDPGLGLRLIYFSYDVKMKEKGDIPEGYSVSREKKERFSLILESASTNQTSMYLCASLPAGGRPGEPFFGEGSRLTVL.

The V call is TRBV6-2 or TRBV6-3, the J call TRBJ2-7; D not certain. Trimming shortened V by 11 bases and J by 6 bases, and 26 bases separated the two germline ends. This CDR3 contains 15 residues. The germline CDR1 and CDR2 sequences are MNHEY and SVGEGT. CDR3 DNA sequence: TGTGCCGTCGACGCGGCCTCCGGCCCCCTTGGCGAGCAGTACTTC. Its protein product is CAVDAASGPLGEQYF.

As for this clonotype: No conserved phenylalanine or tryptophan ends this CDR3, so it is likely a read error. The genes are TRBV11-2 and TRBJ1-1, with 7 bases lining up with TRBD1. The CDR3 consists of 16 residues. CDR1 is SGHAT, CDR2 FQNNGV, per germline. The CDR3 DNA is TGTGGCAGCAGCCCATCCAGGGGGTTGGTGAGCACTGAAGCTTTCTCT. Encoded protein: CGSSPSRGLVSTEAFS.

For the CDR3, the DNA is TGTGCCAGCAGTTTTACTAGTGACTACGAGCAGTACTTC. Translating gives CASSFTSDYEQYF. The gene calls are TRBV28 and TRBJ2-7; D perhaps matches TRBD2 (5 bases). The V gene lost 3 bases and the J gene lost 3 bases, with 9 bases spanning the gap. Germline V gene data show CDR1 as MDHEN and CDR2 as SYDVKM. The CDR3 spans 13 residues.

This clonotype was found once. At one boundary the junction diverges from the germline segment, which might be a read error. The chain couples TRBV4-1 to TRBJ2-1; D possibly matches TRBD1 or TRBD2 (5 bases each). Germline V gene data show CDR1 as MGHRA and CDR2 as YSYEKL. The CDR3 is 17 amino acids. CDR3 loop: CASSQYPGPQGYSEQFF. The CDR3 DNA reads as TGCGCCAGCAGCCAGTATCCGGGACCCCAAGGATACAGTGAGCAGTTCTTC.

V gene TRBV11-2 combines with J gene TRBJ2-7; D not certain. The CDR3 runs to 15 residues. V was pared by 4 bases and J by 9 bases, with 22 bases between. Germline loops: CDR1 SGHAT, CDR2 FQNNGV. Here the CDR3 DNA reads TGTGCCAGCAGCTCCGGACGCCTTTACGCGCGCGGGCAGTACTTC. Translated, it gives CASSSGRLYARGQYF. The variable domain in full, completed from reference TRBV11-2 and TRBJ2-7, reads EAGVAQSPRYKIIEKRQSVAFWCNPISGHATLYWYQQILGQGPKLLIQFQNNGVVDDSQLPKDRFSAERLKGVDSTLKIQPAKLEDSAVYLCASSSGRLYARGQYFGPGTRLTVT.

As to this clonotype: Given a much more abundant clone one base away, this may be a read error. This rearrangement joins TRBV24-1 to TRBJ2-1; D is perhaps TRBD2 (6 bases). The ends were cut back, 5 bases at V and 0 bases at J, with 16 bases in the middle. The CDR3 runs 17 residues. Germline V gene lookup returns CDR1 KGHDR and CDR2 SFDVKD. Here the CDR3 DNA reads TGTGCCACCAGTGGAACGGGCGGGACGGGCTCCTACAATGAGCAGTTCTTC. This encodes CATSGTGGTGSYNEQFF.

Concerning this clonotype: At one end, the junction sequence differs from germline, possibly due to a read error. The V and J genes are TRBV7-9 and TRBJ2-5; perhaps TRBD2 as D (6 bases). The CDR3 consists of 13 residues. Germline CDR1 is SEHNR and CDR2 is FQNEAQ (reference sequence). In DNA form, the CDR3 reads TGTACCAGCCACGGGCTAGCGACCGAGACCCACTACTTC. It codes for CTSHGLATETHYF.

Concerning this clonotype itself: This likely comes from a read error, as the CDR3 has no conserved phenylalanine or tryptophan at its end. The CDR3 DNA is TGTGCCAGCAGTTACGGAGAGGGCCGTTCCCAGGAGACTCAGTACTAC. Protein sequence: CASSYGEGRSQETQYY. The V and J genes are TRBV6-2 or TRBV6-3 and TRBJ2-5, with D tentatively TRBD2 (5 bases). Germline V CDR1 and CDR2: MNHEY, SVGEGT. The CDR3 has 16 amino acids.

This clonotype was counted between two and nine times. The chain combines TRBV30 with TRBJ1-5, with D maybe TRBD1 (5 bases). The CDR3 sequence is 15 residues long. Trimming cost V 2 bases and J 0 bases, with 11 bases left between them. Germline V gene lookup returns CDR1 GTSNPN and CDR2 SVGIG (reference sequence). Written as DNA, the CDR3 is TGTGCCTGGAGTCCCATGGGGACTAGCAATCAGCCCCAGCATTTT. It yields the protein CAWSPMGTSNQPQHF. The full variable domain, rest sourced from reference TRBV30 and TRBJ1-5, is SQTIHQWPATLVQPVGSPLSLECTVEGTSNPNLYWYRQAAGRGLQLLFYSVGIGQISSEVPQNLSASRPQDRQFILSSKKLLLSDSGFYLCAWSPMGTSNQPQHFGDGTRLSIL.

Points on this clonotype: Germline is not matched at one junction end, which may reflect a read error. The CDR3 sequence is CASIGTSLDEQSF. Here the CDR3 DNA reads TGTGCCAGCATAGGGACTAGCTTAGATGAGCAGTCCTTC. The genes are TRBV6-1 and TRBJ2-1; TRBD2 aligns across 9 bases. Germline V gives CDR1 MNHNS, CDR2 SASEGT. This CDR3 contains 13 residues.